What follows are 24 T cell receptor beta chains derived from one specimen sequenced in a study of shared clonotypes between healthy human individuals. Method: immunoSEQ multiplex PCR; TCRdb's copy keeps in-frame clones and lacks some. Of fewer than 2.5 million clones listed, approximately 94% are singletons. Sequencing used naive CD4+ T cells from PBMCs. Subset: CD45RA+ positively selected. The source of these receptors is a man aged 18 to 29 in good health. Some clones in this sample may be carry-over from other donors' samples.

The sample holds a few counts of this clone. Other DNA sequences in the sample encode the same CDR3. The chain couples TRBV6-5 to TRBJ2-1; perhaps TRBD1 as D (5 bases). Germline V gives CDR1 MNHEY, CDR2 SVGAGI. Trimming took 0 bases from V and 4 from J, leaving 7 bases between them. This CDR3 comprises 14 residues. In DNA form, the CDR3 reads TGTGCCAGCAGTTACTCAAGGGGATACAATGAGCAGTTCTTC. This translates into CASSYSRGYNEQFF.

V usage is TRBV6-6 and J usage is TRBJ2-4; tentative D call: TRBD1 (7 bases). The CDR3 consists of 13 residues. Germline V gene sequence: CDR1 MNHNY, CDR2 SVGAGI (reference sequence). Trimming removed 2 bases from V and 9 bases from J, with 11 bases in between. DNA for the CDR3: TGTGCCAGCAGTTACCGTCAGGGGGGCATTCAGTACTTC. Amino acid sequence: CASSYRQGGIQYF.

This clone showed up just a few times. This specimen includes other DNA sequences encoding the same CDR3. The CDR3 region is CASSLGETQYF. The CDR3 DNA is TGTGCCAGCAGCTTAGGAGAGACCCAGTACTTC. The chain employs TRBV11-2 and TRBJ2-5; D remains ambiguous. V was clipped by 1 base and J by 4 bases, with 1 base between them. Looked up from germline, CDR1 is SGHAT and CDR2 is FQNNGV. The CDR3 contains 11 residues.

The chain employs TRBV30 and TRBJ1-3, with unresolved D. The CDR3 runs to 14 residues. Germline V gene sequence: CDR1 GTSNPN, CDR2 SVGIG (reference sequence). The V end lost 5 bases, the J end lost 0 bases, and 11 bases lay between the germline ends. The CDR3 DNA reads TGTGCCTGGGGCGGCGTGTTCTCTGGAAACACCATATATTTT. The encoded protein is CAWGGVFSGNTIYF.

Comments on this clone: The same CDR3 also results from other DNA sequences found in this sample. V is TRBV20-1 and J is TRBJ2-1, with 8 bases identical to TRBD2. This CDR3 has 11 residues. V shed 6 bases, J shed 7 bases, and the junction held 2 bases outside the gene matches. The germline V gene encodes CDR1 DFQATT and CDR2 SNEGSKA (reference sequence). In nucleotides, the CDR3 is TGCAGTGCCCCGGGGGGGAATGAGCAGTTCTTC. This encodes CSAPGGNEQFF.

The chain recombines TRBV28 with TRBJ1-2, with D possibly matching TRBD1 (6 bases). The CDR3 sequence is 16 residues long. Germline CDR1 is MDHEN and CDR2 is SYDVKM. Trimming shortened V by 4 bases and J by 4 bases, and 19 bases separated the two germline ends. This chain's CDR3 is CASSSEPLEGGYGYTF. CDR3 sequence (DNA): TGTGCCAGCAGTTCAGAACCTCTCGAGGGGGGCTATGGCTACACCTTC.

The V gene is TRBV18, the J gene TRBJ2-5; no reliable D call. V lost 2 bases to trimming and J lost 5 bases, with 9 bases between them. The CDR3 runs 13 residues. The germline CDR1 and CDR2 sequences are KGHSH and LQKENI. CDR3 sequence (DNA): TGTGCCAGCTCACCAGTAGTATCGGAGACCCAGTACTTC. Translated, it gives CASSPVVSETQYF.

The chain couples TRBV7-3 to TRBJ2-7, with 11 nucleotides matching TRBD1. Germline assignment: CDR1 SGHTA and CDR2 FQGTGA. Trimming took 5 bases from V and 6 from J; bases not matched to a gene: 9. The CDR3 consists of 15 residues. Here the CDR3 reads CASSQTGQGASEQYF. CDR3 sequence (DNA): TGTGCCAGCAGCCAAACAGGACAGGGGGCTTCCGAGCAGTACTTC. Together with reference TRBV7-3 and TRBJ2-7, the CDR3 gives the full variable domain: GAGVSQTPSNKVTEKGKYVELRCDPISGHTALYWYRQSLGQGPEFLIYFQGTGAADDSGLPNDRFFAVRPEGSVSTLKIQRTERGDSAVYLCASSQTGQGASEQYFGPGTRLTVT.

This clone is a singleton in its sample. The chain uses TRBV7-2 and TRBJ2-7, with TRBD2 identical over 7 bases. Germline V gene lookup returns CDR1 SGHTA and CDR2 FQGNSA. CDR3 length: 15 amino acids. Trimming cost V 3 bases and J 0 bases; bases outside gene matches: 5. CDR3 in DNA: TGTGCCAGCAGCTTTGGGGGGGGAGGCTCCTACGAGCAGTACTTC. Translation gives CASSFGGGGSYEQYF.

A word on this clone: This sample includes further DNA sequences coding for the same CDR3. The chain employs TRBV10-1 and TRBJ2-3, with D perhaps TRBD1 or TRBD2 (5 bases each). Germline loops: CDR1 WNHNN, CDR2 SYGVQD (reference sequence). V dropped 2 bases and J dropped 2 bases, with 8 bases sitting between them. The CDR3 has 14 amino acids. The CDR3 protein is CASSEGTSTDTQYF. As DNA, the CDR3 is TGCGCCAGCAGTGAGGGGACCTCCACAGATACGCAGTATTTT.

The chain carries TRBV7-9 and TRBJ1-3; D gene ambiguous. Germline V lookup: CDR1 SEHNR, CDR2 FQNEAQ (reference sequence). This CDR3 is 19 amino acids long. V lost 2 bases and J 0 bases, leaving 20 bases between the germline ends. The CDR3 is CASSLPLDLQSSSGNTIYF. CDR3 sequence (DNA): TGTGCCAGCAGCTTACCCCTAGACCTACAGTCGAGCTCTGGAAACACCATATATTTT.

The chain carries TRBV5-6 and TRBJ2-5, with TRBD1 as a possible D gene (6 bases). Germline values: CDR1 SGHDT, CDR2 YYEEEE. This CDR3 region has 16 residues. V was pared by 1 base and J by 2 bases, with 15 bases between. This CDR3 is CASSLRDTPGQETQYF. The DNA for the CDR3 is TGTGCCAGCAGCTTGAGGGACACCCCTGGTCAAGAGACCCAGTACTTC.

This chain connects TRBV7-9 to TRBJ2-7; 8 positions agree with TRBD1. Germline loops: CDR1 SEHNR, CDR2 FQNEAQ (reference sequence). The CDR3 is 15 residues long. V lost 4 bases to trimming and J lost 2 bases; unmatched junction nucleotides: 7. The CDR3 coding sequence is TGTGCCAGCAGCTCCCGGGACAGGAAAACCTACGAGCAGTACTTC. Translating it yields CASSSRDRKTYEQYF.

About this clone: A read error may produce the germline difference seen at one junction end. The gene calls are TRBV28 and TRBJ1-4; 8 bases are shared with TRBD1. The germline gives CDR1 MDHEN, CDR2 SYDVKM. CDR3 length equals 20 residues. CDR3 loop: CASSPRTGKGFREGNEKLFF. The CDR3 bases are TGTGCCAGCAGTCCAAGGACAGGGAAGGGATTCCGAGAAGGGAATGAAAAGCTGTTTTTT. Looking up the rest from reference TRBV28 and TRBJ1-4 gives the full variable domain: DVKVTQSSRYLVKRTGEKVFLECVQDMDHENMFWYRQDPGLGLRLIYFSYDVKMKEKGDIPEGYSVSREKKERFSLILESASTNQTSMYLCASSPRTGKGFREGNEKLFFGSGTQLSVL.

In the case of this clone: This sample also contains other DNA sequences that code for the same CDR3. The chain carries TRBV5-1 and TRBJ1-3; the match to TRBD1 covers 7 bases. The length of the CDR3 is 14 residues. Germline trimming cut 7 bases from V and 3 bases from J; bases unmatched to any gene: 7. The germline gives CDR1 SGHRS, CDR2 YFSETQ. The CDR3: CASRPSGGGNTIYF. CDR3 DNA: TGCGCCAGCCGGCCGTCAGGGGGTGGAAACACCATATATTTT.

The chain has TRBV25-1 and TRBJ1-1; 9 bases align to TRBD1. Germline CDR1 is MGHDK and CDR2 is SYGVNS. The CDR3 consists of 12 residues. V was pared by 6 bases and J by 10 bases, with 6 bases of the junction left unmatched. The chain's CDR3 is CASRGQGIGAFF. For the CDR3, the DNA is TGTGCCAGCAGGGGACAGGGAATAGGAGCTTTCTTT.

The chain has TRBV6-5 and TRBJ2-3; maybe TRBD1 (6 bases). CDR1 is MNHEY, CDR2 SVGAGI, per germline. The CDR3 is made up of 15 amino acids. V was clipped by 5 bases and J by 5 bases, with 17 bases between them. As DNA, the CDR3 is TGTGCCAGCAGTAATTCCGGGACACGCGAAGATACGCAGTATTTT. Amino acid sequence: CASSNSGTREDTQYF.

The chain couples TRBV10-3 to TRBJ2-5; TRBD1 aligns across 7 bases. CDR1 and CDR2 (germline): ENHRY, SYGVKD. The CDR3 consists of 15 residues. V gave up 2 bases and J gave up 5 bases; unmatched junction bases: 8. Here the CDR3 DNA reads TGTGCCATCAGTGAGGCAGGGGGAACTGGGGAGACCCAGTACTTC. Its protein product is CAISEAGGTGETQYF.

The V gene is TRBV7-2, the J gene TRBJ2-7; 7 bases fit TRBD1. Per the germline V gene, CDR1 is SGHTA and CDR2 is FQGNSA. There are 14 residues in the CDR3. V was pared by 5 bases and J by 2 bases, with 6 bases of the junction left unmatched. The DNA for the CDR3 is TGTGCCAGCAGCCAGGGACAGTTCCCCTACGAGCAGTACTTC. This sequence encodes CASSQGQFPYEQYF.

V gene TRBV5-8 combines with J gene TRBJ2-1; 7 nucleotides agree with TRBD2. V shed 3 bases, J shed 3 bases, and the junction held 6 bases outside the gene matches. Germline CDR1 is SGHTS and CDR2 is YDEGEE. The CDR3 contains 15 residues. Written as DNA, the CDR3 is TGTGCCAGCAGCTCGGGGGGACCGGGCTACAATGAGCAGTTCTTC. Translation: CASSSGGPGYNEQFF.

This clone was counted once. The V call is TRBV5-4, the J call TRBJ2-5, with 10 positions matching TRBD2. This CDR3 contains 16 residues. The trim removed 1 base at V and 5 bases at J, leaving 8 bases unmatched. Per germline, CDR1 SGHNT and CDR2 YYREEE (reference sequence). CDR3 sequence: CASSLLAGVPGETQYF. CDR3 DNA: TGTGCCAGCAGCTTGCTAGCGGGAGTCCCCGGGGAGACCCAGTACTTC.

This clone occurred a few times. The sample holds other DNA sequences that translate to the same CDR3. The CDR3, as DNA: TGTGCCAGTAGACGGCAGTTCAATCAGCCCCAGCATTTT. Translated: CASRRQFNQPQHF. The V call is TRBV19, the J call TRBJ1-5, with D unclear. This CDR3 comprises 13 residues. Trimming stripped 6 bases from V and 3 bases from J, with 9 bases between. Germline V gives CDR1 LNHDA, CDR2 SQIVND (reference sequence).

This chain joins TRBV28 and TRBJ1-2; D call uncertain. V gave up 6 bases and J gave up 1 base, with 6 bases separating them. The CDR3 spans 12 residues. Germline CDR1 MDHEN, CDR2 SYDVKM. DNA for the CDR3: TGTGCCAGCAGGTTCGGTAACTATGGCTACACCTTC. Translating gives CASRFGNYGYTF.

This chain links TRBV28 with TRBJ2-1; TRBD2 aligns across 7 bases. V lost 0 bases to trimming and J lost 4 bases; unmatched junction nucleotides: 3. The CDR3 runs to 15 residues. Germline assignment: CDR1 MDHEN and CDR2 SYDVKM. This CDR3 is CASSLWLADYNEQFF. The CDR3 DNA is TGTGCCAGCAGTTTATGGCTAGCGGATTACAATGAGCAGTTCTTC.